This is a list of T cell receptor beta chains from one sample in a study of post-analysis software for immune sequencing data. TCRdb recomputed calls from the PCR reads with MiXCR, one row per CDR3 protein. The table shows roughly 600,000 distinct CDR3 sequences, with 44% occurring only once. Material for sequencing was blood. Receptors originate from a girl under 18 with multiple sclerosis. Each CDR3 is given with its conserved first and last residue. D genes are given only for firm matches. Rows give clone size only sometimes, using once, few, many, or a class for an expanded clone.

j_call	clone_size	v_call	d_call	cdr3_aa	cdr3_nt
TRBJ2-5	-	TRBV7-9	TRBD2	CASSLGSGTSRAQYF	TGTGCCAGCAGCTTAGGCTCCGGGACTAGCAGGGCCCAGTACTTC
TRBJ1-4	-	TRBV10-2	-	CASSESGISEGLFF	TGCGCCAGCAGTGAGTCGGGAATCTCGGAGGGACTGTTTTTT
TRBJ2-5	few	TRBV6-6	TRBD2	CASVAGGQETQYF	TGTGCCAGCGTAGCGGGGGGGCAAGAGACCCAGTACTTC
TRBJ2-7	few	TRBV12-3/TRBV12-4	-	CASSFTAKSSYEQYF	TGTGCCAGCAGTTTTACAGCTAAGAGCTCCTACGAGCAGTACTTC
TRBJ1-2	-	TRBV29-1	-	CSVDGGGWGYTF	TGCAGCGTTGATGGTGGGGGCTGGGGCTACACCTTC
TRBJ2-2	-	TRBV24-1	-	CATATLAVGELFF	TGTGCCACCGCCACACTAGCCGTCGGGGAGCTGTTTTTT
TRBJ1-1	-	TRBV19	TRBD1	CASSFGQGAILAAFF	TGTGCCAGTAGTTTTGGACAGGGGGCAATTCTAGCAGCTTTCTTT
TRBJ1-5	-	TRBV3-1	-	CASSQAGAGLLDTQHF	TGTGCCAGCAGCCAAGCGGGGGCTGGATTATTAGATACGCAGCATTTT
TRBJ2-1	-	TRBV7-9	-	CASSTPGPSAYNEQFF	TGTGCCAGCAGCACTCCTGGACCTTCTGCCTACAATGAGCAGTTCTTC
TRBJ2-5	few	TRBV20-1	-	CSARVQQETQYF	TGCAGTGCTAGGGTACAGCAAGAGACCCAGTACTTC
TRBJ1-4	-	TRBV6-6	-	CASKSMPNEKLFF	TGTGCCAGCAAAAGTATGCCTAATGAAAAACTGTTTTTT
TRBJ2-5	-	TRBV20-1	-	CSAIATKETQYF	TGCAGTGCTATCGCGACTAAAGAGACCCAGTACTTC
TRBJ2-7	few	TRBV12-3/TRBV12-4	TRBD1	CASSVRQGPGEQYF	TGTGCCAGCAGTGTCCGACAGGGCCCGGGAGAGCAGTACTTC
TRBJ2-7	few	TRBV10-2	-	CASSETGQTSYEQYF	TGCGCCAGCAGTGAGACCGGACAGACTTCCTACGAGCAGTACTTC
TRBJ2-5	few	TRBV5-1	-	CASSLGSVGEETQYF	TGCGCCAGCAGCTTGGGATCGGTGGGGGAAGAGACCCAGTACTTC
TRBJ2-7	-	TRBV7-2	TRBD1	CASSLNRDRGLEQYF	TGTGCCAGCAGCTTAAACCGGGACAGGGGGCTCGAGCAGTACTTC
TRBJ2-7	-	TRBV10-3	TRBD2	CAISEPTSGRIYEQYF	TGTGCCATCAGTGAGCCGACTAGCGGGAGAATCTACGAGCAGTACTTC
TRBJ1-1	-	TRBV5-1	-	CASSNRGTLNTEAFF	TGCGCCAGCAGCAATCGGGGTACCCTGAACACTGAAGCTTTCTTT
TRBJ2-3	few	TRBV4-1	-	CASSQVRGGFTDTQYF	TGCGCCAGCAGCCAAGTCCGAGGGGGTTTCACGGATACGCAGTATTTT
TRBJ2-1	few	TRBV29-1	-	CSVEEQPGASYNEQFF	TGCAGCGTTGAAGAGCAACCGGGAGCATCCTACAATGAGCAGTTCTTC
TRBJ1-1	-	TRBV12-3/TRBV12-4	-	CASSFQGLNTEAFF	TGTGCCAGCAGTTTTCAGGGACTGAACACTGAAGCTTTCTTT
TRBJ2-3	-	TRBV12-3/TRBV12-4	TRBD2	CASSKGLAGVDTQYF	TGTGCCAGCAGTAAGGGACTAGCGGGAGTGGATACGCAGTATTTT
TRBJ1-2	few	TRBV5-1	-	CASRPGQRANYGYTF	TGCGCCAGCAGGCCCGGACAGAGGGCTAACTATGGCTACACCTTC
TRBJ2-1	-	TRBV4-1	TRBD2	CASSPETSGRWNEQFF	TGCGCCAGCAGCCCAGAGACTAGCGGGAGGTGGAATGAGCAGTTCTTC
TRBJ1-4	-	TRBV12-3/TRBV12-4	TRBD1	CASRKGTVNEKLFF	TGTGCCAGCAGAAAGGGGACAGTTAATGAAAAACTGTTTTTT
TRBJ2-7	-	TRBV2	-	CASRTDSSTYEQYF	TGTGCCAGCAGAACCGACAGTAGCACCTACGAGCAGTACTTC
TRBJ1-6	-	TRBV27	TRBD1	CASSNRGRGLYNSPLHF	TGTGCCAGCAGTAACAGGGGGCGCGGATTATATAATTCACCCCTCCACTTT
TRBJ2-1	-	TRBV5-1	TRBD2	CASSWRLGGDEQFF	TGCGCCAGCAGCTGGAGGCTTGGGGGGGATGAGCAGTTCTTC
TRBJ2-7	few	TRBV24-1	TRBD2	CATSEGLAGVNEQYF	TGTGCCACCAGTGAGGGACTAGCGGGAGTGAACGAGCAGTACTTC
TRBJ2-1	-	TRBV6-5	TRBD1	CASSPSAGQGGHEQFF	TGTGCCAGCAGTCCTTCGGCGGGACAGGGTGGGCATGAGCAGTTCTTC
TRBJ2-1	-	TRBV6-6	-	CASSYGGAGFDEQFF	TGTGCCAGCAGTTACGGGGGGGCTGGCTTCGATGAGCAGTTCTTC
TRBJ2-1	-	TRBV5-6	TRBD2	CASSAKVLAGYNEQFF	TGTGCCAGCAGCGCCAAAGTACTAGCGGGTTACAATGAGCAGTTCTTC
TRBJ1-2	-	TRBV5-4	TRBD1	CASSLGGTGAYGYTF	TGTGCCAGCAGCTTGGGCGGGACAGGGGCCTATGGCTACACCTTC
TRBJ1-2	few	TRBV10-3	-	CAISVGQPYGYTF	TGTGCCATCAGTGTTGGACAGCCCTATGGCTACACCTTC
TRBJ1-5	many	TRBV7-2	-	CASSLVPNSNQPQHF	TGTGCCAGCAGCTTAGTTCCAAATAGCAATCAGCCCCAGCATTTT
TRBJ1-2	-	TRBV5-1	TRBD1	CASSSGQGRDGYTF	TGCGCCAGCAGCTCCGGACAGGGCCGGGATGGCTACACCTTC
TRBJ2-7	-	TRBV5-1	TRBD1	CASSWLQGASDEQYF	TGCGCCAGCAGCTGGCTACAGGGGGCTTCCGACGAGCAGTACTTC
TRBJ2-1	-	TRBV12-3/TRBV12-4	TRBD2	CASSLVGLAGDEQFF	TGTGCCAGCAGTTTAGTGGGACTAGCGGGGGATGAGCAGTTCTTC
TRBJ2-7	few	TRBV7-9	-	CASSLAVRPNEQYF	TGTGCCAGCAGCTTAGCCGTCAGGCCGAACGAGCAGTACTTC
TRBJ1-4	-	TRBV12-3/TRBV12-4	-	CASGLRATENEKLFF	TGTGCCAGCGGCCTCCGGGCCACGGAAAATGAAAAACTGTTTTTT
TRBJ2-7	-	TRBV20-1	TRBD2	CSARDATSGSYEQYF	TGCAGTGCTAGAGATGCGACTAGCGGGTCCTACGAGCAGTACTTC
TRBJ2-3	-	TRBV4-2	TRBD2	CASSQEAGGTDTQYF	TGTGCCAGCAGCCAAGAAGCGGGGGGCACAGATACGCAGTATTTT
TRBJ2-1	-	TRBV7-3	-	CASSSLASGRYNEQFF	TGTGCCAGCAGCTCTCTAGCCAGCGGCCGATACAATGAGCAGTTCTTC
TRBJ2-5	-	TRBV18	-	CASSPTAGQETQYF	TGTGCCAGCTCACCCACGGCGGGGCAAGAGACCCAGTACTTC
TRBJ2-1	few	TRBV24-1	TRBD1	CATSDFLGTGKNEQFF	TGTGCCACCAGTGATTTCCTCGGGACAGGGAAGAATGAGCAGTTCTTC